The 3 T cell receptor beta chains below were found in one sample sequenced in a study of control samples from healthy donors and cancer patients. Libraries were prepared by immunoSEQ multiplex PCR; TCRdb keeps only in-frame clonotypes and omits some of them. The sample carries over 150,000 clones, approximately 94% recorded once. Sequencing was performed on PBMCs. The origin of the receptors is a man aged 55 to 70 with colorectal cancer.

CDR3 residues: CASRQGADEQYF. CDR3 coding DNA: TGTGCCAGTCGACAGGGGGCCGACGAGCAGTACTTC. This chain links TRBV19 with TRBJ2-7; TRBD1 matches 10 bases. CDR3 length: 12 residues. Germline V gene sequence: CDR1 LNHDA, CDR2 SQIVND (reference sequence). With 8 bases clipped from V and 5 bases from J, the junction kept 3 bases outside the gene matches.

This clone showed up just once. The chain recombines TRBV5-1 with TRBJ2-7, with TRBD1 matching 8 bases. The length of the CDR3 is 14 residues. V was clipped by 0 bases and J by 4 bases; unmatched bases: 3. CDR1 and CDR2 from the germline V gene are SGHRS and YFSETQ. The CDR3 coding sequence is TGCGCCAGCAGCTTGGGACAGGGGCGGTACGAGCAGTACTTC. The encoded protein is CASSLGQGRYEQYF.

The table lists this clone with a count of one. This chain links TRBV25-1 with TRBJ2-5; D gene unclear. This CDR3 comprises 15 residues. The V end was cut by 3 bases, the J end by 0 bases, with 11 bases between. Germline CDR1 reads MGHDK; CDR2 reads SYGVNS. The CDR3 sequence: CASSDPAEYQETQYF. The CDR3 coding sequence is TGTGCCAGCAGTGATCCTGCGGAGTACCAAGAGACCCAGTACTTC.